Below are 19 T cell receptor beta chains sequenced from a single sample in a study of T cell changes during pregnancy in multiple sclerosis. Some clones are missing from TCRdb's copy, which holds only in-frame ones; the method was immunoSEQ multiplex PCR. The table shows approximately 39,000 clones, with 85% to 95% occurring only once. The sample comprised PBMCs (not recorded whether the cells were cultured). The source is a female donor with multiple sclerosis, enrolled in a pregnancy study.

CDR3 in amino acids: CASSLASRVKAYEQYF. The CDR3 coding sequence is TGTGCCAGCAGCTTAGCGTCGAGGGTTAAGGCCTACGAGCAGTACTTC. V and J are TRBV11-1 and TRBJ2-7; D perhaps matches TRBD2 (5 bases). V lost 0 bases and J lost 2, with 14 bases in between. The CDR3 runs to 16 residues. The germline V gene encodes CDR1 SGHAT and CDR2 FQDESV (reference sequence).

This rearrangement joins TRBV7-2 to TRBJ2-7; no reliable D call. This CDR3 spans 12 amino acids. The germline CDR1 and CDR2 sequences are SGHTA and FQGNSA. Trimming took 7 bases from V and 1 from J, leaving 8 bases between them. CDR3 sequence: CASIVGSYEQYF. CDR3 DNA: TGTGCCAGCATTGTTGGTTCCTACGAGCAGTACTTC. The full variable domain, its missing parts supplied by reference TRBV7-2 and TRBJ2-7, is GAGVSQSPSNKVTEKGKDVELRCDPISGHTALYWYRQSLGQGLEFLIYFQGNSAPDKSGLPSDRFSAERTGGSVSTLTIQRTQQEDSAVYLCASIVGSYEQYFGPGTRLTVT.

The chain couples TRBV4-1 to TRBJ2-2; 7 bases are a match to TRBD1. Looked up from germline, CDR1 is MGHRA and CDR2 is YSYEKL. This CDR3 is 15 amino acids long. V trimming: 0 bases; J trimming: 4 bases; junction bases outside the gene matches: 2. The CDR3 nucleotides are TGCGCCAGCAGCCAAGACAGGGGGACCACCGGGGAGCTGTTTTTT. Protein sequence: CASSQDRGTTGELFF.

The chain is built from TRBV18 and TRBJ1-4; D is unresolved. Germline CDR1 KGHSH, CDR2 LQKENI. This CDR3 comprises 14 residues. V lost 6 bases, J lost 8 bases, and 16 bases lay in between. The CDR3: CASSLLHGREKLFF. CDR3 DNA sequence: TGTGCCAGCTCGCTCTTACACGGGAGGGAAAAACTGTTTTTT.

As regards this clone: At one end the junction does not follow the germline gene, possibly because of a read error. The CDR3 protein is CASSIRGDGTDTQYF. CDR3 DNA sequence: TGTGCGAGCAGCATCCGGGGAGACGGCACAGATACGCAGTATTTT. The chain uses TRBV6-1 and TRBJ2-3; a possible D gene is TRBD2 (5 bases). CDR1 is MNHNS, CDR2 SASEGT, per germline. This CDR3 is 15 amino acids long.

The chain has TRBV11-2 and TRBJ2-5; 7 nucleotides align to TRBD2. Per germline, CDR1 SGHAT and CDR2 FQNNGV. V shed 4 bases and J 4 bases; nucleotides not matched to a gene: 9. This CDR3 is built from 15 residues. The CDR3 protein is CASSSSRGRGETQYF. The CDR3 DNA follows: TGTGCCAGCAGCTCAAGCCGGGGGAGGGGAGAGACCCAGTACTTC.

V and J are TRBV7-9 and TRBJ2-4; D is unresolved. Germline-derived CDR1 and CDR2 are SEHNR and FQNEAQ (reference sequence). V shed 5 bases and J shed 2 bases, with 10 bases lying between them. The CDR3 has 14 amino acids. The CDR3, as DNA: TGTGCCAGCAGCGCCGACCGAACCAAAAACATTCAGTACTTC. Residues: CASSADRTKNIQYF.

This CDR3 is CASSPLQETQYF. The CDR3, as DNA: TGTGCCAGCTCACCCCTCCAAGAGACCCAGTACTTC. V and J are TRBV18 and TRBJ2-5; D not certain. The V gene's germline CDR1 is KGHSH and CDR2 LQKENI. This CDR3 has 12 residues. The germline V and J ends were trimmed by 3 bases and 1 base, with 3 bases remaining between them.

This clone was counted between two and nine times. The J gene is TRBJ1-2, the V gene TRBV16; D perhaps matches TRBD1 (6 bases). From germline, CDR1 is KGHSY and CDR2 FQNENV. This CDR3 comprises 14 residues. V shed 3 bases and J shed 8 bases, with 16 bases lying between them. CDR3 DNA: TGTGCCAGCAGCCAGGAGGGGGACTTGCGGGGCTACACCTTC. Protein sequence: CASSQEGDLRGYTF.

Only one count was recorded for this clone. The CDR3: CASSFGSPEQYF. CDR3 DNA sequence: TGTGCCAGCAGTTTTGGTTCCCCCGAGCAGTACTTC. This chain uses TRBV28 with TRBJ2-7; D uncertain. The V end lost 3 bases, the J end lost 6 bases, and 9 bases lay between the germline ends. The CDR3 runs to 12 residues. Germline V gene data show CDR1 as MDHEN and CDR2 as SYDVKM.

CDR3 residues: CASSWGPLGLAKNIQYF. The CDR3 DNA is TGCGCCAGCAGCTGGGGGCCCCTGGGACTAGCCAAAAACATTCAGTACTTC. V usage is TRBV5-1 and J usage is TRBJ2-4; TRBD1 or TRBD2 may be the D gene (6 bases each). Trimming took off 3 bases at V and 0 bases at J, with 16 bases between the two ends. The germline CDR1 and CDR2 sequences are SGHRS and YFSETQ. The CDR3 contains 17 residues.

The genes are TRBV7-9 and TRBJ2-5; D perhaps matches TRBD1 (6 bases). Germline CDR1 is SEHNR and CDR2 is FQNEAQ (reference sequence). V was cut by 5 bases and J by 4 bases, with 20 bases left in between. The CDR3 contains 16 residues. The CDR3 spells CASSKDSHSVRETQYF. The CDR3 coding sequence is TGTGCCAGCAGCAAGGACAGCCATAGCGTTCGAGAGACCCAGTACTTC. The full variable domain, completed using reference TRBV7-9 and TRBJ2-5, is DTGVSQNPRHKITKRGQNVTFRCDPISEHNRLYWYRQTLGQGPEFLTYFQNEAQLEKSRLLSDRFSAERPKGSFSTLEIQRTEQGDSAMYLCASSKDSHSVRETQYFGPGTRLLVL.

The rearrangement uses TRBV7-9 and TRBJ1-1; D unclear. Germline CDR1 is SEHNR and CDR2 is FQNEAQ (reference sequence). The CDR3 loop spans 14 amino acids. V was clipped by 2 bases and J by 4 bases, with 11 bases between them. CDR3 sequence: CASSLPDTGTEAFF. CDR3 nucleotides: TGTGCCAGCAGCTTACCCGACACTGGCACTGAAGCTTTCTTT.

The chain uses TRBV10-1 and TRBJ2-2; TRBD2 is a possible D gene (5 bases). Trimming cost V 5 bases and J 4 bases, with 8 bases left between them. The CDR3 is 13 residues long. Germline values: CDR1 WNHNN, CDR2 SYGVQD (reference sequence). The chain's CDR3 is CASSPRGTGELFF. The CDR3 DNA is TGCGCCAGCAGTCCCCGGGGCACCGGGGAGCTGTTTTTT.

The chain is built from TRBV19 and TRBJ1-1, with 7 bases that match TRBD1. V trimming: 2 bases; J trimming: 2 bases; junction bases outside the gene matches: 5. Germline V gene lookup returns CDR1 LNHDA and CDR2 SQIVND (reference sequence). CDR3 length equals 15 residues. This CDR3 reads CASSIQGGANTEAFF. The DNA of the CDR3 is TGTGCCAGTAGTATACAGGGGGGAGCCAACACTGAAGCTTTCTTT.

The chain recombines TRBV5-6 with TRBJ2-7; D call uncertain. The ends were cut back, 0 bases at V and 7 bases at J, with 11 bases in the middle. The CDR3 has 13 amino acids. Germline V lookup: CDR1 SGHDT, CDR2 YYEEEE. The CDR3 loop reads CASSLVVAVEQYF. The CDR3 region has the DNA TGTGCCAGCAGCTTGGTCGTAGCTGTAGAGCAGTACTTC.

The chain couples TRBV4-2 to TRBJ2-1; the match to TRBD2 covers 8 bases. The CDR3 contains 15 residues. V dropped 4 bases and J dropped 0; count of bases not matched to a gene: 2. CDR1 and CDR2 (germline): LGHNA, YNFKEQ. CDR3 nucleotides: TGTGCCAGCAGCCGTAGCGGGGACTCCTACAATGAGCAGTTCTTC. Translated, it gives CASSRSGDSYNEQFF.

The gene calls are TRBV5-1 and TRBJ1-1; D unclear. CDR3 length: 14 amino acids. Germline CDR1 and CDR2: SGHRS and YFSETQ. Trimming removed 0 bases at V and 5 bases at J, with 11 bases between. This CDR3 is CASSLEGPRTEAFF. The CDR3 region has the DNA TGCGCCAGCAGCTTGGAAGGCCCTAGGACTGAAGCTTTCTTT.

The rearrangement uses TRBV30 and TRBJ2-3; 7 bases are a match to TRBD2. J was trimmed by 1 base and V by 1 base; bases with no gene match: 2. The germline V gene has CDR1 GTSNPN and CDR2 SVGIG (reference sequence). The CDR3 contains 14 residues. In DNA, the CDR3 is TGTGCCTGGAGTGAGGGGAGGGGCACAGATACGCAGTATTTT. Residues: CAWSEGRGTDTQYF.